The clone carrying this TCR beta chain occurred many times. A universal primer site came from template switching; cDNA carried unique molecular identifiers. TCRdb passed the 5' RACE reads through MiXCR, listing each CDR3 protein once. The table records more than 650,000 distinct CDR3 sequences, less than 7% of them present only once. V lost 0 bases and J 2 bases, leaving 5 bases between the germline ends. This CDR3 region has 14 residues. Germline CDR1 reads LGHNA; CDR2 reads YSLEER. The sample belongs to a study of identical twins. The material sequenced was naive T cells sorted from blood. The TCR comes from a man between 18 and 29 years old in good health. The chain recombines TRBV4-3 with TRBJ2-1; D gene uncertain. DNA for the CDR3: TGCGCCAGCAGCCAAGATACAGCCTACAATGAGCAGTTCTTC. The encoded protein is CASSQDTAYNEQFF.